The 9 T cell receptor beta chains in this list originate from one sample, sequenced in a study of shared clonotypes between healthy human individuals. Some clones are missing from TCRdb's copy, which holds only in-frame ones; the method was immunoSEQ multiplex PCR. The sample contains approximately 1.1 million clones, around 82% of which appear only once. Source material: memory CD4+ T cells from PBMCs. The subset here: CD45RA-negative fraction. These receptor sequences come from a man younger than 35 in good health. Some clones in this sample may be carry-over from other donors' samples.

A note on this clone: Additional DNA sequences in this sample encode the identical CDR3. The rearrangement joins TRBV11-2 to TRBJ1-2; D might be TRBD1 (6 bases). The CDR3 consists of 13 residues. Trimming pared 5 bases from V and 2 bases from J, leaving 9 bases between. Germline-derived CDR1 and CDR2 are SGHAT and FQNNGV. The CDR3 nucleotides read TGTGCCAGCAGCCCCACAGGGAACTATGGCTACACCTTC. Protein: CASSPTGNYGYTF. Full variable domain (remainder filled in from reference TRBV11-2 and TRBJ1-2): EAGVAQSPRYKIIEKRQSVAFWCNPISGHATLYWYQQILGQGPKLLIQFQNNGVVDDSQLPKDRFSAERLKGVDSTLKIQPAKLEDSAVYLCASSPTGNYGYTFGSGTRLTVV.

J is TRBJ1-2 and V is TRBV18; D perhaps matches TRBD1 (6 bases). From germline, CDR1 is KGHSH and CDR2 LQKENI. V was cut by 4 bases and J by 4 bases, with 10 bases left in between. The CDR3 is made up of 13 amino acids. Here the CDR3 DNA reads TGTGCCAGCTCACAGGGGGACTTCTATGGCTACACCTTC. Amino acids: CASSQGDFYGYTF.

V gene TRBV7-2 combines with J gene TRBJ2-5, with TRBD2 matching over 10 bases. After removal of 5 bases from V and 4 bases from J, the junction contained 10 bases not matched to a gene. Per germline, CDR1 SGHTA and CDR2 FQGNSA. CDR3 size: 16 residues. In DNA form, the CDR3 reads TGTGCCAGCAGCAGAAGCCTAGCGGGAGCCCCAGAGACCCAGTACTTC. Protein: CASSRSLAGAPETQYF.

This chain joins TRBV6-1 and TRBJ1-4, with a tentative D call TRBD1 (5 bases). Germline V gives CDR1 MNHNS, CDR2 SASEGT. V lost 4 bases, J lost 0 bases, and 12 bases lay in between. The CDR3 totals 16 residues. The CDR3 sequence: CASSGQTASTNEKLFF. CDR3 nucleotides: TGTGCCAGCAGTGGACAGACAGCTTCAACTAATGAAAAACTGTTTTTT.

The chain is built from TRBV28 and TRBJ1-2, with 10 bases fitting TRBD1. Germline CDR1 reads MDHEN; CDR2 reads SYDVKM. The CDR3 spans 14 residues. V trimming: 5 bases; J trimming: 4 bases; junction bases outside the gene matches: 4. The CDR3 region has the DNA TGTGCCAGCAGTCAGGGGACAGGGGCCTATGGCTACACCTTC. Translation: CASSQGTGAYGYTF.

The chain recombines TRBV27 with TRBJ1-3; D is possibly TRBD1 (5 bases). V lost 5 bases, J lost 4 bases, and 12 bases lay in between. This CDR3 is 14 amino acids long. CDR1 and CDR2 (germline): MNHEY, SMNVEV (reference sequence). CDR3 protein: CASSAQGKGNTIYF. DNA of the CDR3: TGTGCCAGCAGTGCCCAGGGAAAAGGAAACACCATATATTTT.

V gene TRBV11-2 combines with J gene TRBJ2-5; 8 nucleotides match TRBD2. Germline V gene data show CDR1 as SGHAT and CDR2 as FQNNGV. V lost 3 bases and J lost 1; bases outside the gene matches: 10. The CDR3 loop spans 17 amino acids. CDR3 coding DNA: TGTGCCAGCAGCTTTCGGGTAGGAGCGGGAGCCCAAGAGACCCAGTACTTC. Translation: CASSFRVGAGAQETQYF.

V gene TRBV2 combines with J gene TRBJ1-3, with D perhaps TRBD1 (6 bases). This CDR3 is built from 14 residues. The V end lost 5 bases, the J end lost 3 bases, and 11 bases lay between the germline ends. Germline V lookup: CDR1 SNHLY, CDR2 FYNNEI. CDR3 protein: CASSPGVVGNTIYF. The CDR3 DNA is TGTGCCAGCAGTCCAGGGGTGGTTGGAAACACCATATATTTT.

In its sample, this clone was seen a few times. The chain uses TRBV28 and TRBJ1-5; maybe TRBD1 (5 bases). This CDR3 has 12 amino acids. CDR1 is MDHEN, CDR2 SYDVKM, per germline. V was cut by 4 bases and J by 7 bases, with 8 bases left in between. In DNA form, the CDR3 reads TGTGCCAGCAGTTACCGACAGCAGCCCCAGCATTTT. Its protein product is CASSYRQQPQHF.